This TCR beta chain was profiled in a study of shared clonotypes between healthy human individuals. Findings of the study overall: The authors sampled blood alone, and tissue repertoires likely differ.

This table comes from immunoSEQ multiplex PCR, and its TCRdb copy is limited to in-frame clones, with some not included. The sample has about 1.5 million clones, 95% to 99% seen once. In the case of this clone: No antigen is known for it.

The CDR3 runs 13 residues. From germline, CDR1 is SNHLY and CDR2 FYNNEI. The V and J ends lost 10 bases and 7 bases respectively, with 16 bases between them. The chain links TRBV2 to TRBJ1-4; D gene ambiguous. The sequenced sample was naive CD4+ T cells sorted from blood. Subset specified: CD45RA+ positively selected. The clonotype was recovered from a man aged 25 to 45 in good health. CDR3 in amino acids: CAILPRSFEKLFF. Written as DNA, the CDR3 is TGTGCCATCCTCCCGAGGAGTTTTGAAAAACTGTTTTTT.